What follows are 26 T cell receptor beta chains derived from one specimen sequenced in a study of blood T cell repertoires in COVID-19. Assay used: immunoSEQ multiplex PCR; TCRdb lists only in-frame clones, some missing. The sample has roughly 160,000 clones, 90% seen once. Input material: peripheral blood. Source of these receptors: a man in his fifties or sixties with acute or convalescent COVID-19.

This chain links TRBV15 with TRBJ2-3, with D hard to call. Germline values: CDR1 LNHNV, CDR2 YYDKDF (reference sequence). The CDR3 has 13 amino acids. Trimming shortened V by 0 bases and J by 3 bases, and 4 bases separated the two germline ends. Here the CDR3 reads CATSRDSTDTQYF. The CDR3, as DNA: TGTGCCACCAGCAGAGATTCTACAGATACGCAGTATTTT.

The chain recombines TRBV28 with TRBJ2-7, with D tentatively TRBD1 (5 bases). The germline V and J ends were trimmed by 3 bases and 1 base, with 10 bases remaining between them. This CDR3 spans 14 amino acids. CDR1 and CDR2 (germline): MDHEN, SYDVKM. Written as DNA, the CDR3 is TGTGCCAGCAGTTTTGCAGGACAATCCTACGAGCAGTACTTC. Residues: CASSFAGQSYEQYF.

The V gene is TRBV24-1, the J gene TRBJ2-4; tentatively, D is TRBD2 (5 bases). This CDR3 comprises 15 residues. Per the germline V gene, CDR1 is KGHDR and CDR2 is SFDVKD. V was pared by 4 bases and J by 6 bases, with 15 bases between. The CDR3 DNA reads TGTGCCACCAGTGAGGGTCCCCCCGCGGGAAACATTCAGTACTTC. This codes for CATSEGPPAGNIQYF.

The rearrangement uses TRBV29-1 and TRBJ1-4; TRBD1 matches 8 bases. Germline V lookup: CDR1 SQVTM, CDR2 ANQGSEA. Germline trimming cut 7 bases from V and 3 bases from J; bases unmatched to any gene: 4. The CDR3 covers 13 residues. CDR3 bases: TGCAGCGGCGGACAGGGTTCTAATGAAAAACTGTTTTTT. Its protein is CSGGQGSNEKLFF.

The chain uses TRBV9 and TRBJ2-2; 14 bases line up with TRBD2. CDR1 and CDR2 (germline): SGDLS, YYNGEE. CDR3 length: 17 residues. V dropped 4 bases and J dropped 7; count of bases not matched to a gene: 9. This chain's CDR3 is CASSPQGLAGEVGELFF. The CDR3 nucleotides read TGTGCCAGCAGCCCCCAGGGACTAGCGGGGGAGGTCGGGGAGCTGTTTTTT.

This clone was seen more than once but under ten times. The chain uses TRBV7-9 and TRBJ1-1; TRBD1 might be the D (5 bases). Germline CDR1 and CDR2: SEHNR and FQNEAQ (reference sequence). CDR3 length: 12 amino acids. V dropped 11 bases and J dropped 2 bases, with 12 bases sitting between them. The CDR3 DNA reads TGTGCCGGGGGGAGGATAAACACTGAAGCTTTCTTT. Translating gives CAGGRINTEAFF.

The V gene is TRBV7-2, the J gene TRBJ2-3; possible D gene TRBD2, 5 bases. The CDR3 is made up of 15 amino acids. Germline V gives CDR1 SGHTA, CDR2 FQGNSA. Trimming removed 1 base at V and 5 bases at J, with 13 bases between. The CDR3 sequence is CASSLVMAGLDTQYF. Written as DNA, the CDR3 is TGTGCCAGCAGCTTAGTTATGGCGGGTCTAGATACGCAGTATTTT.

The V call is TRBV3-1 (or the pseudogene TRBV3-2), the J call TRBJ2-7; D not certain. Germline V lookup: CDR1 LGHDT, CDR2 YNNKEL (reference sequence). The V gene lost 2 bases and the J gene lost 1 base, with 9 bases spanning the gap. This CDR3 comprises 14 residues. CDR3: CASSQSYMSYEQYF. DNA for the CDR3: TGTGCCAGCAGCCAATCTTATATGTCCTACGAGCAGTACTTC.

The V and J genes are TRBV10-3 and TRBJ2-7, with D possibly matching TRBD2 (6 bases). Trimming removed 3 bases from V and 2 bases from J, with 14 bases in between. The CDR3 length is 15 residues. The germline gives CDR1 ENHRY, CDR2 SYGVKD. CDR3 bases: TGTGCCATCAGTGACTCTGGCGGGAAGCCCTACGAGCAGTACTTC. The encoded protein is CAISDSGGKPYEQYF.

As DNA, the CDR3 is TGTGCCAGTAGTCCCCTCTTTAGGGGGCAGATGGAGACCCAGTACTTC. It codes for CASSPLFRGQMETQYF. This sequence joins TRBV19 and TRBJ2-5; TRBD1 aligns across 7 bases. With 5 bases clipped from V and 5 bases from J, the junction kept 14 bases outside the gene matches. The CDR3 consists of 16 residues. Germline CDR1 and CDR2: LNHDA and SQIVND (reference sequence).

The J gene is TRBJ2-7, the V gene TRBV9; 7 bases align to TRBD2. The V segment lost 4 bases and the J segment 0 bases; nucleotides outside the gene matches: 7. Germline V gene sequence: CDR1 SGDLS, CDR2 YYNGEE. The CDR3 has 15 amino acids. The DNA for the CDR3 is TGTGCCAGCAGCCGAAGCGGGGAAGGCTCCTACGAGCAGTACGTC. Encoded protein: CASSRSGEGSYEQYV.

The chain employs TRBV27 and TRBJ1-2; weak D call: TRBD1 (6 bases). The CDR3 totals 16 residues. The ends were cut back, 5 bases at V and 0 bases at J, with 16 bases in the middle. Germline-derived CDR1 and CDR2 are MNHEY and SMNVEV (reference sequence). The CDR3 sequence: CASSKGGLFANYGYTF. CDR3 in DNA: TGTGCCAGCAGTAAAGGGGGTCTATTTGCTAACTATGGCTACACCTTC.

The chain joins TRBV11-1 to TRBJ2-5; TRBD2 matches at 9 bases. V gave up 3 bases and J gave up 3 bases; unmatched junction bases: 5. The CDR3 loop spans 15 amino acids. CDR1 and CDR2 (germline): SGHAT, FQDESV (reference sequence). The CDR3 spells CASSFPASGEETQYF. CDR3 coding DNA: TGTGCCAGCAGCTTTCCGGCTAGCGGGGAAGAGACCCAGTACTTC.

DNA for the CDR3: TGCAGTGCTAGAAAGCTATACGAGCAGTACTTC. Translating gives CSARKLYEQYF. The chain links TRBV20-1 to TRBJ2-7; D uncertain. Trimming pared 2 bases from V and 4 bases from J, leaving 6 bases between. The CDR3 runs 11 residues. Germline V gene data show CDR1 as DFQATT and CDR2 as SNEGSKA (reference sequence).

The rearrangement joins TRBV5-6 to TRBJ1-2; possibly TRBD1 for D (6 bases). The CDR3 covers 15 residues. Germline CDR1 and CDR2: SGHDT and YYEEEE. The V and J ends lost 2 bases and 7 bases respectively, with 18 bases between them. CDR3 sequence reads: CASSFNWGPGRGYTF. CDR3 sequence (DNA): TGTGCCAGCAGCTTCAATTGGGGGCCGGGTCGTGGCTACACCTTC.

This clone was recorded a few times. The chain is built from TRBV19 and TRBJ1-4, with 11 nucleotides matching TRBD1. The V gene's germline CDR1 is LNHDA and CDR2 SQIVND (reference sequence). V lost 5 bases and J lost 8; bases outside the gene matches: 4. This CDR3 spans 14 amino acids. CDR3 DNA: TGTGCCAGTAGTTCCGGGACAGGGGGGGAAAAACTGTTTTTT. It yields the protein CASSSGTGGEKLFF.

The V gene is TRBV11-2, the J gene TRBJ1-4; tentatively, D is TRBD1 (6 bases). V lost 5 bases and J lost 6, with 16 bases in between. The CDR3 runs to 15 residues. CDR1 is SGHAT and CDR2 is FQNNGV in the germline V gene. The CDR3 here is CASSPQGYGYEKLFF. CDR3 DNA: TGTGCCAGCAGCCCACAGGGATACGGTTATGAAAAACTGTTTTTT.

The chain links TRBV6-2 or TRBV6-3 to TRBJ1-5, with 7 bases lining up with TRBD1. The germline CDR1 and CDR2 sequences are MNHEY and SVGEGT. The CDR3 has 16 amino acids. After removal of 0 bases from V and 7 bases from J, the junction contained 9 bases not matched to a gene. This CDR3 is CASSYSMTGTEQPQHF. The CDR3 nucleotides read TGTGCCAGCAGTTACTCTATGACAGGGACTGAGCAGCCCCAGCATTTT.

This chain joins TRBV13 and TRBJ2-7; 12 positions agree with TRBD1. The CDR3 is 14 amino acids. Trimming cost V 4 bases and J 6 bases; bases outside gene matches: 4. Germline lookup yields CDR1 PRHDT and CDR2 FYEKMQ (reference sequence). The CDR3 loop is CASSSGTGGREQYF. DNA for the CDR3: TGTGCCAGCAGCTCCGGGACAGGGGGCCGCGAGCAGTACTTC.

V usage is TRBV9 and J usage is TRBJ2-1, with D tentatively TRBD1 (5 bases). In germline, CDR1 is SGDLS, CDR2 YYNGEE. Trimming pared 0 bases from V and 8 bases from J, leaving 6 bases between. The CDR3 runs 12 residues. In DNA, the CDR3 is TGTGCCAGCAGCGTAGTAGGGGATGAGCAGTTCTTC. It specifies CASSVVGDEQFF.

The chain couples TRBV11-1 to TRBJ2-7; D call uncertain. The CDR3 totals 15 residues. Germline V gene lookup returns CDR1 SGHAT and CDR2 FQDESV (reference sequence). Trimming stripped 4 bases from V and 7 bases from J, with 20 bases between. CDR3 sequence reads: CASSSEANGGFEQYF. CDR3 DNA: TGTGCCAGCAGCTCCGAGGCCAATGGTGGGTTTGAGCAGTACTTC.

Comments on this clone: A junction end diverges from the germline sequence, so it may reflect a read error. V and J are TRBV29-1 and TRBJ2-1, with a tentative D call TRBD2 (5 bases). Germline V gene lookup returns CDR1 SQVTM and CDR2 ANQGSEA. The CDR3 covers 13 residues. The CDR3 sequence: CSVEGGPGNEQFF. In DNA, the CDR3 is TGCAGCGTGGAAGGAGGCCCTGGAAATGAGCAGTTCTTC.

The chain carries TRBV6-2 or TRBV6-3 and TRBJ1-5; TRBD1 agrees at 7 bases. The CDR3 covers 15 residues. The V and J ends lost 2 bases and 7 bases, in that order; junction bases with no gene match: 8. The germline V gene has CDR1 MNHEY and CDR2 SVGEGT. In DNA, the CDR3 is TGTGCCAGCAGTTACCCTTCAGGGGGAAAGCAGCCCCAGCATTTT. Encoded protein: CASSYPSGGKQPQHF.

Only one count was recorded for this clone. This chain links TRBV9 with TRBJ2-3; perhaps TRBD1 as D (5 bases). Germline loops: CDR1 SGDLS, CDR2 YYNGEE. CDR3 length: 14 residues. Trimming cost V 3 bases and J 2 bases, with 10 bases left between them. CDR3 in DNA: TGTGCCAGCAGCGGACAGATTTTCACAGATACGCAGTATTTT. Protein sequence: CASSGQIFTDTQYF.

V usage is TRBV7-9 and J usage is TRBJ1-3, with a tentative D call TRBD1 (5 bases). In germline, CDR1 is SEHNR, CDR2 FQNEAQ (reference sequence). CDR3 length: 15 residues. V was pared by 5 bases and J by 3 bases, with 14 bases between. The CDR3 DNA follows: TGTGCCAGCAGCATACCGACAGAGATTGGAAACACCATATATTTT. Translated, it gives CASSIPTEIGNTIYF.

The J gene is TRBJ2-5, the V gene TRBV6-5; D unresolved. The V and J ends lost 3 bases and 7 bases respectively, with 12 bases between them. This CDR3 comprises 13 residues. Germline values: CDR1 MNHEY, CDR2 SVGAGI. The CDR3 loop is CASSYGRTGTQYF. The CDR3 nucleotides are TGTGCCAGCAGTTATGGCAGAACGGGGACCCAGTACTTC.